This T cell receptor beta chain was sequenced for a study of cytomegalovirus exposure and HLA in healthy donors (dated by TCRdb to the late 2010s). Regarding the research as a whole: According to an earlier analysis of 450 to 650 of the donors, roughly 180 million T cells yielded 117 million unique TCR beta sequences and about 300 Gb of sequence data. About 300 gigabases of sequencing data and roughly 81 million unique TCR sequences made up an early release that covered about 640 HLA-typed donors. Of the approximately 400 genotyped donors, roughly 80% fell in the genetic ancestry cluster associated with self-reported Caucasian donors. The study was designed to test whether signatures of past pathogen exposure could be identified by cataloging public T cell receptors. The study profiled the T cell repertoires of about 720 subjects by immunosequencing and related them to cytomegalovirus serostatus. In addition to the first cohort of 666 subjects, a separate validation cohort of 100 to 150 different subjects was used. The study combined high-throughput TCR immunosequencing, statistical association of individual TCRs with disease status, and machine learning to predict cytomegalovirus infection status. To study patterns of TCR occurrence, a later analysis re-analyzed previously published TCR beta repertoires from 650 to 750 donors and added high-resolution HLA genotyping. The later analysis used no new phenotypic data to find candidate immune exposures, relying instead on TCR beta sequences and their occurrence across donors. To decide whether each TCR beta V gene segment behaved as functional or pseudogenic, an earlier analysis of over 500 of the donors relied on high-throughput TCR beta sequencing. Donor age, sex, ethnicity and CMV serostatus were collected together with the repertoire data. In a later genetic analysis, genome-wide SNP genotypes for about 55% of the roughly 700 donors were used, and that subset was treated as a discovery cohort. Every repertoire in the discovery cohort had been generated on one and the same sequencing platform. HLA typing included class I and class II loci at four-digit resolution. The number of donors typed differed by locus, with roughly 629-640 for A, B, C, DRB1 and DQB1, 522 for DQA1, 600 to 610 for DPA1, and around 460 for DPB1. Several DR-DQ haplotypes were handled as single units for association and clustering because linkage in the cohort was strong. On average, around 230,000 unique TCR beta nucleotide sequences were sequenced per donor among some 420 genotyped donors of the cohort, with roughly 18% of those sequences being non-productive. The paper as a whole reports these results and caveats: At a false discovery rate of 0.05, a later analysis linked approximately 18,000 TCR beta sequences to specific HLA alleles. A later analysis found that HLA-associated TCR beta chains were more clonally expanded and had lower generation probabilities than equally common non-associated chains. A later genetic analysis associated a missense DCLRE1C variant with V-gene and J-gene trimming of TCR beta chains, and an independent cohort replicated the association. A later analysis found that most CMV-associated TCR beta chains appeared HLA-restricted, with HLA associations seemingly driven largely by CMV exposure. Across donors, most TCR sequences were observed very rarely, whereas some public TCRs were present in many individuals. It was suggested by the authors that the approach could potentially be generalized to other disease states and immunological phenotypes. Because HLA typing was unavailable for some donors at each locus, only the typed subset was used in association tests. An earlier analysis of approximately 540 of the donors showed that most TCR beta V segments appeared in productive rearrangements either about 87% or about 30% of the time, which broadly matched IMGT annotations. Strong co-occurrence of HLA alleles, especially DR and DQ, made assigning TCR associations to individual alleles difficult. The 87-base-pair reads could not distinguish some IMGT-functional V segments, including TRBV6-2 and TRBV6-3, so those segments were excluded. A further reported finding was that TCR beta sequences accurately predicted the HLA-A and HLA-B alleles for most subjects in the first cohort. In a later genetic analysis, fewer N-insertions in productive TCRs were reported among donors in an Asian-associated ancestry cluster than the roughly 700-donor mean. Immune exposure information for the cohort was limited to CMV serostatus. In the study, 150 to 200 TCR beta chains were listed as associated with cytomegalovirus. Linkage disequilibrium might explain the correlated functional status among segregating V segments, but an unknown experimental factor could not be ruled out. In a later analysis, the rate of TCR association differed among HLA loci, with DRB1 alleles having the most associated TCRs and HLA-C alleles having the fewest. Sequencing depth was assumed to be roughly uniform across donors in the presence/absence analyses, though that assumption may not hold. Roughly 17 rarely observed V segments, including chromosome 9 orphons, were excluded from the earlier analysis of about 500 of the donors because counts were too low. Only TCR beta chains were sequenced in this cohort, and the absence of alpha or paired-chain data limited detectable features. Several of the top co-occurrence clusters appeared to be linked to parvovirus B19, influenza, CMV and Epstein-Barr virus, according to a later analysis. A cluster of highly shared sequence variants was judged likely to be a technical artifact of the sequencing pipeline. The classifier was reported to diagnose cytomegalovirus status with high specificity and sensitivity in both the original cohort and the validation cohort. In vitro tests confirmed that a few of the cytomegalovirus-associated TCR beta chains recognize cytomegalovirus antigens.

Details on this clone: What this receptor recognizes is not known. The sample holds no much larger clone one base away, and base qualities are not on file.

Library preparation was by the immunoSEQ multiplex PCR assay. A mixture of 60 forward primers for TCR Vbeta segments and 13 reverse primers for TCR Jbeta segments was used in the multiplex PCR. The CDR3 region of rearranged TCR beta genes was amplified from genomic DNA with a multiplex PCR assay. On the Illumina HiSeq System, the amplified TCR beta libraries were sequenced as 87-base-pair reads. Concerning the study's data processing: A later analysis counted approximately 84 million unique TCR beta chains across the roughly 700 repertoires, and some 11 million of these chains were shared by at least two donors. A nearest-neighbor algorithm error-corrected the raw reads and collapsed the reads into unique sequences, merging closely related sequences to remove PCR and sequencing errors. V, D and J gene segments were assigned by aligning CDR3 sequences to IMGT reference sequences. For a sequence to be retained, a match of at least six nucleotides was required to both a V gene segment and a J gene segment. Rearrangements were called productive when the CDR3 lacked stop codons and stayed in frame with V and J; all others were non-productive. CDR3 was defined by IMGT convention, running from the second conserved V-encoded cysteine to the conserved J-encoded phenylalanine. Sequences without an unambiguous match to a single V gene segment were excluded from the earlier analysis of a few hundred of the donors. In an earlier analysis of 450 to 700 of the donors, V segments were called functional above 56.7% productive rearrangements and were called segregating when the between-donor standard deviation exceeded 5%. To diagnose cytomegalovirus status from the catalog of TCR beta chain sequences, a statistical classification framework was built. In a later analysis, V and J genes were assigned by comparing TCR nucleotide sequences against IMGT/GENE-DB human TR gene sequences. A later analysis assigned CDR3 sequences and most-parsimonious VDJ recombination scenarios with the TCRdist pipeline. In a later analysis, each TCR beta chain was defined by its CDR3 amino acid sequence together with its V-gene family, and reads without a unique V-gene family were excluded. A later analysis removed several hundred highly shared, low-generation-probability nucleotide sequences to deal with suspected cross-contamination and a sequencing artifact. For each public chain, a later analysis derived a clonal expansion index from normalized ranks of inferred template counts within each repertoire. In a later analysis, generation probabilities were computed with a VDJ recombination model fitted to out-of-frame rearrangements, and the resulting probabilities were checked against IGoR. Hypergeometric tests were used in a later analysis to score TCR-TCR, TCR-HLA and TCR-CMV co-occurrence, with a repertoire-size bias correction applied to the TCR pairs. A later analysis estimated false discovery rates by permuting HLA or CMV assignments 20 times. In a later analysis, co-occurring TCRs were grouped using DBSCAN, and TCRdist sequence similarity was added for clustering within HLA-allele-positive subsets. Repertoires with fewer than 30,000 or more than 120,000 public chains were left out of co-occurrence clustering, as were four to six repertoires with anomalous nucleotide sharing. In its TCRdb copy, this immuneACCESS table keeps in-frame sequences only and misses some clones. Where compared with another copy, unresolved V genes explain less than half of these, and the others have no known cause. Clone size and the V and J calls come from that table; the DNA yielded D and trimming. This sample holds some 130,000 clones; roughly 70% were observed only once. The leading ten clones occupy around 3.1% of the sample.

The CDR3 has 15 amino acids, counting the end cysteine and phenylalanine. Solely the CDR3 DNA is kept, with 45 bases framed from the first base. At the junction V is shortened by 3 bases and J by 6 bases; bases outside the gene matches: 4. Sequences SGHRS (CDR1) and YFSETQ (CDR2) are obtained from the germline V gene. In total, roughly 710 healthy bone marrow donors made up the cohort. Cohort members were all nominally healthy when sampled, although unrecorded immune exposures were likely present. The donor tested CMV seronegative and was one of the 352 seronegative cohort members. A peripheral blood sample was collected from each donor, and TCR beta sequencing was performed on peripheral blood mononuclear cells. The Qiagen DNeasy Blood Extraction Kit was used to extract genomic DNA from the blood cell samples.

This receptor was obtained from a man aged 35-49 years in good health and CMV-seronegative. The sequenced sample was PBMCs. The chain is made from TRBV5-1 and TRBJ2-3; 13 central nucleotides agree with TRBD2. CDR3 loop: CASSSLAGGPDTQYF. The nucleotide sequence is given as TGCGCCAGCAGCTCACTAGCGGGGGGGCCCGATACGCAGTATTTT.